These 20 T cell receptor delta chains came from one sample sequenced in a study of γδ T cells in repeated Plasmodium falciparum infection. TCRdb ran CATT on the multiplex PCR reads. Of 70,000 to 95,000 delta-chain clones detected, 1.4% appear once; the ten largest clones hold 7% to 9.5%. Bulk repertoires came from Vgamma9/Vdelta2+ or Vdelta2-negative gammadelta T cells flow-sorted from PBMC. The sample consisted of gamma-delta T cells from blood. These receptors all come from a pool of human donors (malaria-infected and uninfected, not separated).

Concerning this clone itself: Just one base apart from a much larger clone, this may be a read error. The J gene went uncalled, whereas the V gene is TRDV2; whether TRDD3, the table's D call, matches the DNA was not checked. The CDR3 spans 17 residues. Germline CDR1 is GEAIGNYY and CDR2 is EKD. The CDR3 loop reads CACDHVLGDTQNDKLIF. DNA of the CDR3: TGTGCCTGTGACCACGTACTGGGGGATACGCAGAACGATAAGCTCATCTTT.

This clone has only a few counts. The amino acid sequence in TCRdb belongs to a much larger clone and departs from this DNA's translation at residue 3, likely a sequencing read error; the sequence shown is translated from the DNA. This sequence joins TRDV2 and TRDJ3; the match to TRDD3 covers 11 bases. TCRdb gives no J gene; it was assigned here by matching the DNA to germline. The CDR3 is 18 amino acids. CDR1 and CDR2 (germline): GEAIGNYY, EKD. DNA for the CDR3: TGTGCCCGTGACACCGGATGGGGGATACGCTGGGACACCCGACAGATGTTTTTC. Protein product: CARDTGWGIRWDTRQMFF.

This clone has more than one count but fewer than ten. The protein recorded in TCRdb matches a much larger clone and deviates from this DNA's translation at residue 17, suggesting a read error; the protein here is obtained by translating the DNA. This CDR3 is CACDSLPGGPRHGTNTGKLIF. As DNA, the CDR3 is TGTGCCTGTGACAGTCTCCCTGGGGGACCCCGACATGGTACTAACACCGGTAAACTCATCTTT. The V call is TRDV2, the J call TRDJ1, with 8 positions matching TRDD3. Germline matching of the DNA provided the J gene here, since TCRdb leaves it blank. The length of the CDR3 is 21 residues. CDR1 is GEAIGNYY, CDR2 EKD, per germline.

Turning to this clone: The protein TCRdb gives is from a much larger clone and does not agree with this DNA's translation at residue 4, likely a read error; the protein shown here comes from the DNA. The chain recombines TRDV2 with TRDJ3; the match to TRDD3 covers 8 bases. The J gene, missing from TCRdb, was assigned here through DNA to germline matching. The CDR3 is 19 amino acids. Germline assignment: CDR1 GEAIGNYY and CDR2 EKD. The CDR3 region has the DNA TGTGCCTGTGGCACCGTACTGGGGGCCAGCTCCTGGGACACCCGACAGATGTTTTTC. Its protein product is CACGTVLGASSWDTRQMFF.

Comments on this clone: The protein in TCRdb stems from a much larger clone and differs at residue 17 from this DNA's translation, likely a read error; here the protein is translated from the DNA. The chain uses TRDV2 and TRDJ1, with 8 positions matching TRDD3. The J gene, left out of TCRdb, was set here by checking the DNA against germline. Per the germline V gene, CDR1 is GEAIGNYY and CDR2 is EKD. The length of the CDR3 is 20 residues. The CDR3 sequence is CACDTIRVMGDAIYTDELIF. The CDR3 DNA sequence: TGTGCCTGTGACACCATACGGGTTATGGGGGATGCAATTTACACCGATGAACTCATCTTT.

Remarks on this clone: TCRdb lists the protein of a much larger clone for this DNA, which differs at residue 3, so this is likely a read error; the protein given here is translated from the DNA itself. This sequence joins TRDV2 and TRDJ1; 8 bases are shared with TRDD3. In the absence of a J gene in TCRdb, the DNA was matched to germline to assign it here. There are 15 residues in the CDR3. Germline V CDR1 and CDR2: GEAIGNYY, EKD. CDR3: CARDRLGDHRDKLIF. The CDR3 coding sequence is TGTGCCCGTGACAGGCTGGGGGACCACCGCGATAAACTCATCTTT.

The CDR3 DNA is TGTGCTCTTGGACTCCCCCCTTCCTACTACTGGGGGATTCCCTACACCGATAAACTCATCTTT. Translation gives CALGLPPSYYWGIPYTDKLIF. The chain has TRDV1 and TRDJ1; TRDD3 is a possible D gene (10 bases). TCRdb records no J gene; here it was assigned by comparing the DNA to germline. CDR1 and CDR2 from the germline V gene are TSWWSYY and QGS. V dropped 6 bases and J dropped 0 bases, with 32 bases sitting between them. This CDR3 is 21 amino acids long.

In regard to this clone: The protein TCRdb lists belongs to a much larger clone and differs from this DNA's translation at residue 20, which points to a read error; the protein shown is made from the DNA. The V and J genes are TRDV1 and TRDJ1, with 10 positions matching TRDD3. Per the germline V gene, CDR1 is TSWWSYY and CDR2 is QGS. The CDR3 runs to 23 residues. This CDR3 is CALGELEYWGIYKGPPGGDRLIF. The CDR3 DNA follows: TGTGCTCTTGGGGAACTTGAGTACTGGGGGATCTATAAGGGTCCTCCTGGCGGCGATAGACTCATCTTT.

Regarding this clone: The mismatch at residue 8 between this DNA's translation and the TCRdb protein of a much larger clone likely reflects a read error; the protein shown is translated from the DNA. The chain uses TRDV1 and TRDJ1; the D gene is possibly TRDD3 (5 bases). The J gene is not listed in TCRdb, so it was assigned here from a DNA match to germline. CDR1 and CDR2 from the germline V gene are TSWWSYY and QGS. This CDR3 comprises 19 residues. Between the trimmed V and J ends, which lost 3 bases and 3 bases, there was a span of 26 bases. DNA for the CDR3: TGTGCTCTTGGGGACGCACCCCCTCTCCCCGTACGTGGGGCCGATAAACTCATCTTT. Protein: CALGDAPPLPVRGADKLIF.

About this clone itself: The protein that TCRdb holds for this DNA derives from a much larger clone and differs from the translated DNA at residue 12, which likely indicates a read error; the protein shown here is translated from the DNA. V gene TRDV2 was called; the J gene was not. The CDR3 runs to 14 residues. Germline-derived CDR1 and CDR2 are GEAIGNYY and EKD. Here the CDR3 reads CACDPIAYTDKPIF. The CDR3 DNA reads TGTGCCTGTGACCCGATTGCTTACACCGATAAACCCATCTTT.

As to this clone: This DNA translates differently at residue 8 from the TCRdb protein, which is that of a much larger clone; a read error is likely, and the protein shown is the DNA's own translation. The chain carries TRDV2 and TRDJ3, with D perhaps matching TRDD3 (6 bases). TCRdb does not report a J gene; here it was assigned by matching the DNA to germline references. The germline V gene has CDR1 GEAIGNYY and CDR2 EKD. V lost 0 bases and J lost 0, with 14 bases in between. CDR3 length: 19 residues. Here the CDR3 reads CACDTADRGSSWDTRQMFF. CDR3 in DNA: TGTGCCTGTGACACCGCGGACCGGGGGAGCTCCTGGGACACCCGACAGATGTTTTTC.

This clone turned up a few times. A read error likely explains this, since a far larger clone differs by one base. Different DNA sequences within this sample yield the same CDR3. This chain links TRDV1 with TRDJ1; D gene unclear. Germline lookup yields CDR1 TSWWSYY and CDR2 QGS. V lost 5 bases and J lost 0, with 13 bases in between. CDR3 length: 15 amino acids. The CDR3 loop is CALGPPPTNTDKLIF. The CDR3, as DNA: TGTGCTCTTGGGCCTCCTCCAACGAACACCGATAAACTCATCTTT.

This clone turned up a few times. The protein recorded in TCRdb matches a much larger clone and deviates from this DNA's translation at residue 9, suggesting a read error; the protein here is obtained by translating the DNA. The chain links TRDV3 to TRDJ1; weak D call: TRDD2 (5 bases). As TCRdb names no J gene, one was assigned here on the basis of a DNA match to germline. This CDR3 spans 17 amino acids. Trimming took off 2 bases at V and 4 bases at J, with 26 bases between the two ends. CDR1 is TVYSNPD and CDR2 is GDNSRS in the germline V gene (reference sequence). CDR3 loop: CAFLSSHRAGSGDKLIF. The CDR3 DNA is TGTGCCTTTCTCTCTTCCCACCGGGCCGGGAGCGGCGATAAACTCATCTTT.

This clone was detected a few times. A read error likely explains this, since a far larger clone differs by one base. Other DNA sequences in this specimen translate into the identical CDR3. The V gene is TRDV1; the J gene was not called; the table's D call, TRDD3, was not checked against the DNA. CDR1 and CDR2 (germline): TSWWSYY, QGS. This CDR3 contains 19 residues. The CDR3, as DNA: TGTGCTCTTGGGGAACCCCCCCTGCTGCGCGACAGATACACCGATAAGCTCATCTTT. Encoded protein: CALGEPPLLRDRYTDKLIF.

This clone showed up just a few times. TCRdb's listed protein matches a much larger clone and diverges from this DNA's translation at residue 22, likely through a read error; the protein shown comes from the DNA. CDR3 loop: CALGEPTFPRRSGGYQYTDKLTF. Here the CDR3 DNA reads TGTGCTCTTGGGGAACCCACCTTCCCCCGGCGATCTGGGGGATACCAGTACACCGATAAACTCACCTTT. There is no J gene call, but TRDV1 is given as the V gene; the D call of TRDD3 is as the table states it, not checked on the DNA. Germline assignment: CDR1 TSWWSYY and CDR2 QGS. The CDR3 has 23 amino acids.

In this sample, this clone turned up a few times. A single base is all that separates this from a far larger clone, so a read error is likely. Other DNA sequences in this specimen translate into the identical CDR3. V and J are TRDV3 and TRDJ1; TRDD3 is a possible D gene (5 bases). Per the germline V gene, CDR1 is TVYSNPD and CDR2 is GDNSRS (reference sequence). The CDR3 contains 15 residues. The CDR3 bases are TGCGCCTTTATACGTTTGAGGGACTCCACCGATAAACTCATCTTT. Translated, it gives CAFIRLRDSTDKLIF.

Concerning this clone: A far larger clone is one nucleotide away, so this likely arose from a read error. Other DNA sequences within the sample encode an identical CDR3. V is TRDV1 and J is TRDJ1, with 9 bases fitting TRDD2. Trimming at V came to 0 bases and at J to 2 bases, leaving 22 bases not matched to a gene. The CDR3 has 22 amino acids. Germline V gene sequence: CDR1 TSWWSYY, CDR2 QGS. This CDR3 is CALGELHTTRLPTFSFTDKLIF. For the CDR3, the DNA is TGTGCTCTTGGGGAACTACATACCACCCGCCTTCCTACTTTCAGTTTTACCGATAAACTCATCTTT.

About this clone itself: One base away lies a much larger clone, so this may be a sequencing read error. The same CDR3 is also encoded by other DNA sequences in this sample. The CDR3 sequence is CALGELKASFFTDKLIF. The CDR3 DNA sequence: TGTGCTCTTGGGGAGCTTAAGGCTTCATTCTTCACCGATAAACTCATCTTT. The chain joins TRDV1 to TRDJ1; D remains unclear. Germline CDR1 and CDR2: TSWWSYY and QGS. The ends were cut back, 3 bases at V and 1 base at J, with 18 bases in the middle. This CDR3 is 17 amino acids long.

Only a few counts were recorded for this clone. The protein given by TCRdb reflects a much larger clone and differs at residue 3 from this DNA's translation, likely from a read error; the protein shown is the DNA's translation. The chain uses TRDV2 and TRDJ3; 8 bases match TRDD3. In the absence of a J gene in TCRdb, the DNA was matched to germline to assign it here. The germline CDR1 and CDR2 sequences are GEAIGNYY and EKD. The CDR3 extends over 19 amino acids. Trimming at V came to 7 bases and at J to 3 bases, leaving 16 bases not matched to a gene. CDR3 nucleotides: TGTGCCTGGGACCTTTACTGGGGGGTGCAATTCTGGGACACCCGACAGATGTTTTTC. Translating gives CAWDLYWGVQFWDTRQMFF.

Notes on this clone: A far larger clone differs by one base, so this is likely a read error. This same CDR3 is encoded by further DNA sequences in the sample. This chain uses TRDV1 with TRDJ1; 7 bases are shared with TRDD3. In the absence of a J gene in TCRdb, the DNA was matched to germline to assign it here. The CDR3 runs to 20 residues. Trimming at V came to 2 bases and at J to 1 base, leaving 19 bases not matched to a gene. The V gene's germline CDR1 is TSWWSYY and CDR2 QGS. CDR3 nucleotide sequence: TGTGCTCTTGGGGAATACCGTTTGGCTGGGGGGTACCCAGGCACCGATAAACTCATCTTT. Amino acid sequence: CALGEYRLAGGYPGTDKLIF.